The following is a T cell receptor (beta chain) sequence with its context. It lacks a known antigen. Different DNA sequences within this sample yield the same CDR3. The sample is drawn from a study of cytomegalovirus exposure and HLA in healthy donors (dated by TCRdb to about 2017). With respect to the entire study: An earlier analysis of some 600 of the donors reported about 280 Gb of sequence data and 117 million unique TCR beta sequences obtained from about 179 million T cells. Donor age, sex, ethnicity and CMV serostatus were compiled alongside the repertoire data. A later genetic analysis used genome-wide SNP genotypes for about 60% of the roughly 700 donors, treating that subset as a discovery cohort. The number of donors typed differed by locus, with 629-630 for A, B, C, DRB1 and DQB1, roughly 520 for DQA1, some 570 for DPA1, and 450 to 480 for DPB1. Every repertoire in the discovery cohort had been generated on one and the same sequencing platform. To predict cytomegalovirus infection status, the study combined high-throughput TCR immunosequencing, statistical association of individual TCRs with disease status, and machine learning. An early release that covered approximately 600 HLA-typed donors contained about 300 gigabases of sequencing data and 80 million or so unique TCR sequences. The study aimed to test whether cataloging public T cell receptors could reveal signatures of past pathogen exposure. The study profiled the T cell repertoires of hundreds of subjects by immunosequencing and related them to cytomegalovirus serostatus. HLA typing covered class I and class II loci at four-digit resolution. Several DR-DQ haplotypes were handled as single units for association and clustering, since linkage in the cohort was strong. A later analysis re-analyzed previously published TCR beta repertoires from roughly 630 donors and added high-resolution HLA genotyping to study TCR occurrence patterns. Across some 400 genotyped donors of the cohort, an average of approximately 220,000 unique TCR beta nucleotide sequences per donor were sequenced, and around 19% of those sequences were non-productive. An earlier analysis of 587 of the donors applied high-throughput TCR beta sequencing to assess whether each TCR beta V gene segment acted as functional or pseudogenic. The genetic ancestry cluster associated with self-reported Caucasian donors included about 81% of the roughly 400 genotyped donors. Rather than using new phenotypic data, the later analysis identified candidate immune exposures from TCR beta sequences and from how often those sequences occurred across donors. A separate validation cohort of 100 to 150 different subjects was used in addition to the approximately 640-subject first cohort.

The library was prepared using the immunoSEQ multiplex PCR assay. The multiplex PCR relied on a mix of 60 forward primers for TCR Vbeta segments and 13 reverse primers for TCR Jbeta segments. A multiplex PCR assay on genomic DNA amplified the CDR3 region of rearranged TCR beta genes. The amplified TCR beta libraries were sequenced on the Illumina HiSeq System as 87-base-pair reads. Turning to the authors' computational methods: In a later analysis, 80 million or so unique TCR beta chains were counted across the approximately 620 repertoires, and roughly 11 million of these chains were shared by at least two donors. To remove PCR and sequencing errors, raw reads were error-corrected and collapsed into unique sequences using a nearest-neighbor algorithm that merged closely related sequences. Alignment of CDR3 sequences to IMGT reference sequences was used to assign V, D and J gene segments. For a sequence to be retained, a match of at least six nucleotides was required to both a V gene segment and a J gene segment. A rearrangement counted as productive if the CDR3 had no stop codons and remained in frame with V and J, and every other rearrangement counted as non-productive. CDR3 was defined by IMGT convention, running from the second conserved V-encoded cysteine to the conserved J-encoded phenylalanine. Sequences without an unambiguous match to a single V gene segment were excluded from the earlier analysis of 587 of the donors. An earlier analysis of a few hundred of the donors classified V segments as functional when productive rearrangements were above 56.7% and as segregating when the standard deviation between donors was above 5%. To diagnose cytomegalovirus status from the catalog of TCR beta chain sequences, a statistical classification framework was built. A later analysis assigned V and J genes by comparing TCR nucleotide sequences with IMGT/GENE-DB human TR gene sequences. The TCRdist pipeline was used in a later analysis to assign CDR3 sequences and most-parsimonious VDJ recombination scenarios. In a later analysis, each TCR beta chain was defined by its CDR3 amino acid sequence together with its V-gene family, and reads without a unique V-gene family were excluded. In a later analysis, approximately 640 highly shared, low-generation-probability nucleotide sequences were removed to address suspected cross-contamination and a sequencing artifact. For each public chain, a later analysis derived a clonal expansion index from normalized ranks of inferred template counts within each repertoire. Generation probabilities in a later analysis came from a VDJ recombination model fitted to out-of-frame rearrangements, and those results were checked against IGoR. In a later analysis, TCR-TCR, TCR-HLA and TCR-CMV co-occurrence was scored with hypergeometric tests, and a repertoire-size bias correction was applied to TCR pairs. A later analysis estimated false discovery rates by permuting HLA or CMV assignments 20 times. A later analysis grouped co-occurring TCRs with DBSCAN, adding TCRdist sequence similarity when clustering within HLA-allele-positive subsets. Repertoires with fewer than 30,000 or more than 120,000 public chains were left out of co-occurrence clustering, as were about 5 repertoires with anomalous nucleotide sharing. TCRdb's version of the immuneACCESS table is confined to in-frame rearrangements and falls short of the full clone set. An unresolved V gene accounts for under half of the shortfall where checked; the remainder is of unknown origin. The DNA gave D and trimming, while V, J and clone size come from that table. This sample's table contains about 200,000 clones. Roughly 0.74% of the sample belongs to the ten largest clones.

What the authors observed across the whole study: A later analysis found that most CMV-associated TCR beta chains appeared HLA-restricted, with HLA associations seemingly driven largely by CMV exposure. A later analysis reported that several top co-occurrence clusters appeared linked to parvovirus B19, influenza, CMV and Epstein-Barr virus. In a later genetic analysis, fewer N-insertions in productive TCRs were reported among donors in an Asian-associated ancestry cluster than the roughly 640-donor mean. Cytomegalovirus status was reported to be diagnosed by the classifier with high specificity and sensitivity in both the original and validation cohorts. For the cohort, immune exposure information was limited to CMV serostatus. Most TCR sequences were observed very rarely across donors, whereas some public TCRs were present in many individuals. An earlier analysis of several hundred of the donors showed that most TCR beta V segments appeared in productive rearrangements either about 90% or about 30% of the time, which broadly matched IMGT annotations. Only TCR beta chains were sequenced in this cohort, and the absence of alpha or paired-chain data limited detectable features. Sequencing depth was assumed to be roughly uniform across donors in the presence/absence analyses, though that assumption may not hold. Specific HLA alleles were associated with 16,951 TCR beta sequences at a false discovery rate of 0.05 in a later analysis. The study gave a list of about 170 TCR beta chains associated with cytomegalovirus. Compared with equally common non-associated chains, HLA-associated TCR beta chains in a later analysis were more clonally expanded and had lower generation probabilities. The authors suggested that the approach could potentially be extended to other disease states and immunological phenotypes. A cluster of highly shared sequence variants was judged likely to be a technical artifact of the sequencing pipeline. V-gene and J-gene trimming of TCR beta chains was associated with a missense DCLRE1C variant in a later genetic analysis, and the association was replicated in an independent cohort. Correlated functional status among segregating V segments might be attributable to linkage disequilibrium, but an unknown experimental factor could not be ruled out. Because HLA typing was unavailable for some donors at each locus, only the typed subset was used in association tests. A further reported finding was that TCR beta sequences accurately predicted the HLA-A and HLA-B alleles for most subjects in the first cohort. A few of the identified cytomegalovirus-associated TCR beta chains were confirmed in vitro to be specific for cytomegalovirus antigens. Because the 87-base-pair reads could not distinguish some IMGT-functional V segments, including TRBV6-2 and TRBV6-3, those segments were excluded. In a later analysis, the rate of TCR association differed among HLA loci, with DRB1 alleles having the most associated TCRs and HLA-C alleles having the fewest. Strong co-occurrence of HLA alleles, especially DR and DQ, made assigning TCR associations to individual alleles difficult. Because counts were too low, some 17 rarely observed V segments, including chromosome 9 orphons, were excluded from the earlier analysis of 587 of the donors.

The CDR3 holds 17 amino acids from the cysteine to the phenylalanine. The DNA shown is the 51-base CDR3, in frame from base 1. CDR1 and CDR2 are drawn from the germline V gene: SGHNT, YENEEA. At the junction V is shortened by 1 base and J by 8 bases; bases outside the gene matches: 12. The cohort was made up of approximately 670 healthy bone marrow donors. Cohort members were all nominally healthy when sampled, although unrecorded immune exposures were likely present. The donor was CMV seronegative and belonged to the group of more than 300 seronegative cohort members. A peripheral blood sample was collected from each donor, and TCR beta sequencing was performed on peripheral blood mononuclear cells. Genomic DNA was extracted from the blood cell samples with the Qiagen DNeasy Blood Extraction Kit.

The sequence is built from TRBV11-3 and TRBJ2-1, with 9 bases matching TRBD1. The sequencing sample was made of PBMCs. The sequence was obtained from a boy younger than 18 in good health and CMV-seronegative. The sequenced DNA is TGTGCCAGCAGCTTAGCCTACGGGACAGGGACCTTGGATGAGCAGTTCTTC. It translates as CASSLAYGTGTLDEQFF.